This T cell receptor (beta chain) was recorded in a study of blood T cell repertoires in COVID-19. Study details: The United States, Italy and Spain were the sources of the acute and convalescent COVID-19 samples. PBMCs, B-cell-depleted T cells, or T cells provided the cDNA or gDNA that made up the material.

This clone showed up just once. The V and J ends lost 8 bases and 2 bases respectively, with 10 bases between them. The CDR3 has 12 residues. Germline lookup yields CDR1 MDHEN and CDR2 SYDVKM. Per the original methods: Reference gene primer amplification gave estimated nucleated cell counts. Only in-frame clones appear in the TCRdb table, and some are missing; sequencing was by immunoSEQ multiplex PCR. V, J and clone size derive from that table, while D and trimming were established from the DNA sequence. This table has around 180,000 clones, 79% appearing once. The sequencing sample was made of peripheral blood. This clonotype was obtained from a man aged 55 to 70 with active or convalescent COVID-19. V usage is TRBV28 and J usage is TRBJ2-7; D perhaps matches TRBD2 (7 bases). In DNA, the CDR3 is TGTGCCAGCCAGGGGAGGGCCTACGAGCAGTACTTC. Translated, it gives CASQGRAYEQYF.